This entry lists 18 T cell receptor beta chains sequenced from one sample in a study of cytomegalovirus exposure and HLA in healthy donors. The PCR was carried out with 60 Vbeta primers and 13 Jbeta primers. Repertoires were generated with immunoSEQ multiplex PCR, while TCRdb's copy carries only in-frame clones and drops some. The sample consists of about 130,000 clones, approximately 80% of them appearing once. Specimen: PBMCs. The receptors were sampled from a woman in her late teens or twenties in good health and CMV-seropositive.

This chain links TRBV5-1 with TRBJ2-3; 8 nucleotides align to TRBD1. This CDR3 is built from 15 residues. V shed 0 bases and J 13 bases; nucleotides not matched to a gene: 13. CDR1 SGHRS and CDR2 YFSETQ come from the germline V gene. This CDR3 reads CASSLDPSTGDLEYF. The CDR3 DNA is TGCGCCAGCAGCTTGGACCCCTCGACAGGGGACTTAGAGTATTTT.

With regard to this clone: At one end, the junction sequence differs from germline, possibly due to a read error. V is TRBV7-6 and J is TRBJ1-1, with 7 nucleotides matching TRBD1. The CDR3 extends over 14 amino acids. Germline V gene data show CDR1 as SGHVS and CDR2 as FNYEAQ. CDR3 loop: CASSLDREWAEAFF. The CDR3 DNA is TGTGCCAGCAGTTTAGACAGGGAGTGGGCTGAAGCTTTCTTT.

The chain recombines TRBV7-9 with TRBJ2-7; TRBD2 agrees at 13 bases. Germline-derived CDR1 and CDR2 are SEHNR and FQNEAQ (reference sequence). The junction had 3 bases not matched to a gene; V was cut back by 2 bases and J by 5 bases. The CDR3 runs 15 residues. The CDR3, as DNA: TGTGCCAGCAGCTTAAGTGGACTAGCGGGGGACGAGCAGTACTTC. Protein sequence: CASSLSGLAGDEQYF.

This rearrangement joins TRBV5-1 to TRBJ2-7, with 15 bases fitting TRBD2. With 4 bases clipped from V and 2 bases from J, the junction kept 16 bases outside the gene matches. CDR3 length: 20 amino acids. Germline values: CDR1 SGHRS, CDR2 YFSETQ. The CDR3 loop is CASSAAGRGLAGGRTYEQYF. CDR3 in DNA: TGCGCCAGCAGCGCCGCCGGTAGGGGACTAGCGGGGGGCCGGACCTACGAGCAGTACTTC.

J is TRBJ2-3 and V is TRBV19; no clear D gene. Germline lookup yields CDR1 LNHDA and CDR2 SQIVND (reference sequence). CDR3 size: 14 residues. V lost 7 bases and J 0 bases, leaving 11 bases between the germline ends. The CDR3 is CASKEQMSTDTQYF. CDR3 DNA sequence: TGTGCCAGTAAAGAACAGATGAGCACAGATACGCAGTATTTT. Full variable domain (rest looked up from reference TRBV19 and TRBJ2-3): DGGITQSPKYLFRKEGQNVTLSCEQNLNHDAMYWYRQDPGQGLRLIYYSQIVNDFQKGDIAEGYSVSREKKESFPLTVTSAQKNPTAFYLCASKEQMSTDTQYFGPGTRLTVL.

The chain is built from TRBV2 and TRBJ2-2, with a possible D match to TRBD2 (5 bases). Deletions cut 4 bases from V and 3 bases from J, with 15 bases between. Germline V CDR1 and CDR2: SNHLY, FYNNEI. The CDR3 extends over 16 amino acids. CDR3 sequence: CASSVLSGWDTGELFF. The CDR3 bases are TGTGCCAGCAGTGTTTTAAGCGGTTGGGACACCGGGGAGCTGTTTTTT.

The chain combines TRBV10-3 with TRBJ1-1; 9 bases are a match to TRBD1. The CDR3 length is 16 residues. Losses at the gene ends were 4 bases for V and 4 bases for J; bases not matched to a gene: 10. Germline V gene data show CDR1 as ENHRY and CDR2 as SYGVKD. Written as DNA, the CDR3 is TGTGCCATCAGTGTACAGGGGGCGGCCTTAAGCACTGAAGCTTTCTTT. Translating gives CAISVQGAALSTEAFF.

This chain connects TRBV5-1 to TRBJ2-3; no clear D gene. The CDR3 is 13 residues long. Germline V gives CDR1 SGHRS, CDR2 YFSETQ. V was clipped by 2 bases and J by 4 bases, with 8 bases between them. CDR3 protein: CASSFGQADTQYF. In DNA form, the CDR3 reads TGCGCCAGCAGCTTTGGCCAGGCAGATACGCAGTATTTT.

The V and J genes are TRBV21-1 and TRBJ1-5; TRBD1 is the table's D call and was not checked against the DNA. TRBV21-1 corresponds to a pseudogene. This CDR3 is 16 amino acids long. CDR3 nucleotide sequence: TGTGCCAGCATCTCCAGGACAGGGCCGAGCAATCAGCCCCAGCATTTT. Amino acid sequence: CASISRTGPSNQPQHF.

CDR3 region: CASSQDGRGRETEAFF. CDR3 nucleotides: TGCGCCAGCAGCCAAGACGGGCGGGGCCGGGAGACTGAAGCTTTCTTT. The chain employs TRBV4-1 and TRBJ1-1; a possible D gene is TRBD1 (5 bases). The CDR3 contains 16 residues. In germline, CDR1 is MGHRA, CDR2 YSYEKL. The ends were cut back, 0 bases at V and 5 bases at J, with 16 bases in the middle.

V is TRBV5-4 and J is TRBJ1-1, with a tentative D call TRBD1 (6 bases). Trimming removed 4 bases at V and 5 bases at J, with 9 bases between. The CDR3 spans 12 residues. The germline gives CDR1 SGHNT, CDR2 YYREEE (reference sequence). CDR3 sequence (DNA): TGTGCCAGCAGCAGGGGGGGGACTGAAGCTTTCTTT. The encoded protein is CASSRGGTEAFF.

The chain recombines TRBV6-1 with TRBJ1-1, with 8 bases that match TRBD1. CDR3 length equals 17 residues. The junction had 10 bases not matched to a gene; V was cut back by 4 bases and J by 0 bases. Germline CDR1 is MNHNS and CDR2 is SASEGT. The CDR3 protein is CASSVRGRGQVNTEAFF. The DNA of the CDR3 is TGTGCCAGCAGTGTCCGGGGCAGGGGGCAAGTGAACACTGAAGCTTTCTTT.

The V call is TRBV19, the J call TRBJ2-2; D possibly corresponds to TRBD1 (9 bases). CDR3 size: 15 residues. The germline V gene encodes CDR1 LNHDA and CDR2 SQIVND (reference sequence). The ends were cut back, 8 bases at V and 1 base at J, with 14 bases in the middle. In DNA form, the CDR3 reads TGTGCCAGTCGGGGGGGACAGGGGAACACCGGGGAGCTGTTTTTT. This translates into CASRGGQGNTGELFF.

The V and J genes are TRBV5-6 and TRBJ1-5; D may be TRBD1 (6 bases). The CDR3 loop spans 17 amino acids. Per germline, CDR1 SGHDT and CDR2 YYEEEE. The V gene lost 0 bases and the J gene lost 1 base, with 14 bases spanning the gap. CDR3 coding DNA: TGTGCCAGCAGCTTGGCCAGAGGGGGGGCCAGCAATCAGCCCCAGCATTTT. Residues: CASSLARGGASNQPQHF.

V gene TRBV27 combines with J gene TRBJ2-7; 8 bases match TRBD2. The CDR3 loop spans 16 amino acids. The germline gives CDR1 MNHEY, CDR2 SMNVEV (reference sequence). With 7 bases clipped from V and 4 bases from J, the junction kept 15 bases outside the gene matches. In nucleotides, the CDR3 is TGTGCCAGCAAGAACGGGGGGGGCGCGTCGTTTTACGAGCAGTACTTC. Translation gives CASKNGGGASFYEQYF.

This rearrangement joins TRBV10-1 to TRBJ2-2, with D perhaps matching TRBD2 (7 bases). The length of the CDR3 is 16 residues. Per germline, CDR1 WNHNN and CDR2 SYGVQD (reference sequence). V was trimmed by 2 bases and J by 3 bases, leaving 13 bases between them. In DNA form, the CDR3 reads TGCGCCAGCAGTGAGACGGGGGCGGGGGACACCGGGGAGCTGTTTTTT. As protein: CASSETGAGDTGELFF.

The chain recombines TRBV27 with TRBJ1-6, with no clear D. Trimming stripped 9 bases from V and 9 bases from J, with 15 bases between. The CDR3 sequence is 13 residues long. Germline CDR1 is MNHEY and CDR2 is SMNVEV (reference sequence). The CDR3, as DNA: TGTGCCAGTAGTGAAACGGGATCTTCACCCCTCCACTTT. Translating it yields CASSETGSSPLHF.

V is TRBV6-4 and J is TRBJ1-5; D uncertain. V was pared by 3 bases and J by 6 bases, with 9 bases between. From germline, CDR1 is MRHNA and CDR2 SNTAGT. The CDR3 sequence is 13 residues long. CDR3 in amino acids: CASSEDSSQPQHF. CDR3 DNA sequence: TGTGCCAGCAGTGAGGACTCGAGTCAGCCCCAGCATTTT.